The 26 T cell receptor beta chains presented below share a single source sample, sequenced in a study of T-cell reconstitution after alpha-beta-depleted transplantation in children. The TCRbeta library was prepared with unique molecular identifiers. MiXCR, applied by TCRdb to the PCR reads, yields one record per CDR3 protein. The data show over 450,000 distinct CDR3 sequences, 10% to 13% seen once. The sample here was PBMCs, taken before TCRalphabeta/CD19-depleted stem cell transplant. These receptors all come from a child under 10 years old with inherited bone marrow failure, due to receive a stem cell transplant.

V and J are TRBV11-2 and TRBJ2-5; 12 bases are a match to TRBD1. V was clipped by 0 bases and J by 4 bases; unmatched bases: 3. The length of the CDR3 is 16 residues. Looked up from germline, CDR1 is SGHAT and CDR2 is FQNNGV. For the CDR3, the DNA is TGTGCCAGCAGCTTAGAGGGACAGGGGGCCGGAGAGACCCAGTACTTC. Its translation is CASSLEGQGAGETQYF.

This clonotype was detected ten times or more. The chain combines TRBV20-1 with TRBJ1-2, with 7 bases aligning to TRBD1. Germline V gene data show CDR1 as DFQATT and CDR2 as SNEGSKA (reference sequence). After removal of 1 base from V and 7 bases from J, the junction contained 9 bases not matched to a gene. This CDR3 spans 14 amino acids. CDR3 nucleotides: TGCAGTGCTAGAGGCGAAGGGGGCGTTAGTGGCTACACCTTC. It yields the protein CSARGEGGVSGYTF.

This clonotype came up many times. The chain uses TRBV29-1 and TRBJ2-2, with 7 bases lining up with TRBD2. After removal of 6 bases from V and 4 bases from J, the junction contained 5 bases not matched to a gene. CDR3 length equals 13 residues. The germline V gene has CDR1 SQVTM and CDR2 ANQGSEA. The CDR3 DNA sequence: TGCAGCGTGGGGGGGTTTACCACCGGGGAGCTGTTTTTT. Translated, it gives CSVGGFTTGELFF.

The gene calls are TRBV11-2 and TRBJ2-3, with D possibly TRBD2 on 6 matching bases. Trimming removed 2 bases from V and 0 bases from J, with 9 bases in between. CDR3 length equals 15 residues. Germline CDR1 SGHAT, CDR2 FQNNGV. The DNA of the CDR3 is TGTGCCAGCAGCTTAATGCGGGAAAGCACAGATACGCAGTATTTT. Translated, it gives CASSLMRESTDTQYF.

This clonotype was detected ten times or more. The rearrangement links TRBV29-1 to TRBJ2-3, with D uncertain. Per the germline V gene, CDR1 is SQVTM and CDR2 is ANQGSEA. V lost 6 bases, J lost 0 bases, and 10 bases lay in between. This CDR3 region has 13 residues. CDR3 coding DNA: TGCAGCGTCTCTTTGGACAGCACAGATACGCAGTATTTT. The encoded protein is CSVSLDSTDTQYF.

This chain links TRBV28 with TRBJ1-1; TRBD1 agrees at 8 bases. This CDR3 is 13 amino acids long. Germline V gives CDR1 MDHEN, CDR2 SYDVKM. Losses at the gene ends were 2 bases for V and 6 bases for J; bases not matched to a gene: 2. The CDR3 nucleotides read TGTGCCAGCAGTTTACCAGGGGGCGCTGAAGCTTTCTTT. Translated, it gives CASSLPGGAEAFF.

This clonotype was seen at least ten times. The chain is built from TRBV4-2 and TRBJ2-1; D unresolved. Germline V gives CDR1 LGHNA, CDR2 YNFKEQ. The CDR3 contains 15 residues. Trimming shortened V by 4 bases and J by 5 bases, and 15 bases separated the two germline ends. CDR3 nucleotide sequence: TGTGCCAGCAGCCTAGGGATGGCTAACGACAATGAGCAGTTCTTC. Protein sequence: CASSLGMANDNEQFF.

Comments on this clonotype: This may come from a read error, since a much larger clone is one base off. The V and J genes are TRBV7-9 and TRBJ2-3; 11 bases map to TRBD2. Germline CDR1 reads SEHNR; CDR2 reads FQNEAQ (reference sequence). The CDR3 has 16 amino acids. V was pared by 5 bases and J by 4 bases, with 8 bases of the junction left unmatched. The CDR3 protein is CASSTGTSGGADTQYF. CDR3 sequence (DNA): TGTGCCAGCAGCACTGGGACTAGCGGTGGCGCAGATACGCAGTATTTT.

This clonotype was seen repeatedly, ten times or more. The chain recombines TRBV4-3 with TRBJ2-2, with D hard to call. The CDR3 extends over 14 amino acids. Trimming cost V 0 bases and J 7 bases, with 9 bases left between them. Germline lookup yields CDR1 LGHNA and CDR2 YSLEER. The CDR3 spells CASSQDRSLGELFF. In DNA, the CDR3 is TGCGCCAGCAGCCAAGATAGATCGCTCGGGGAGCTGTTTTTT.

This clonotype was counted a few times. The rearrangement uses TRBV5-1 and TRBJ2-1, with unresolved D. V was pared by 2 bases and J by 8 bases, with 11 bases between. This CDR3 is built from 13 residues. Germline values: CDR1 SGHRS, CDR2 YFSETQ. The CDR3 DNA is TGCGCCAGCAGCTTCCCGGTCCCGGATGAGCAGTTCTTC. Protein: CASSFPVPDEQFF.

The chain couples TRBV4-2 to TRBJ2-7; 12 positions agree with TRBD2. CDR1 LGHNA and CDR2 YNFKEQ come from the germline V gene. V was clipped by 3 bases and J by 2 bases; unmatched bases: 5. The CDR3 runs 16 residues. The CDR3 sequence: CASSQVLAGGAYEQYF. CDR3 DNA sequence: TGTGCCAGCAGCCAGGTACTAGCGGGAGGCGCCTACGAGCAGTACTTC.

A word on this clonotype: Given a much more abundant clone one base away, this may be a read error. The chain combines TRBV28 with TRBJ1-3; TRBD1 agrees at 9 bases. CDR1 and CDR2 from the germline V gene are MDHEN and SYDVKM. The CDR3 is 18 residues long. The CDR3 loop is CASSLPTGGPGGGNTLYF. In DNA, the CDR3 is TGTGCCAGCAGTTTACCTACAGGGGGCCCTGGAGGTGGAAACACCCTATATTTT.

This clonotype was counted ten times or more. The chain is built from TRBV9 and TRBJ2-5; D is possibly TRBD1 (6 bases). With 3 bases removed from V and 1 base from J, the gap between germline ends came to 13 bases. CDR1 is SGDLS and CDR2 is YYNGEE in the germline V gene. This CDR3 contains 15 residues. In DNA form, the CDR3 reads TGTGCCAGCAGCGAGAGCCCAGGGGCCCAAGAGACCCAGTACTTC. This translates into CASSESPGAQETQYF.

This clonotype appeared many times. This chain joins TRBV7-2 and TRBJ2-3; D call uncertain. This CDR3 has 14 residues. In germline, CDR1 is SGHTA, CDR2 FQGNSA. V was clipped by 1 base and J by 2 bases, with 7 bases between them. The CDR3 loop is CASSLVTYTDTQYF. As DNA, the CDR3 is TGTGCCAGCAGCTTAGTAACCTACACAGATACGCAGTATTTT.

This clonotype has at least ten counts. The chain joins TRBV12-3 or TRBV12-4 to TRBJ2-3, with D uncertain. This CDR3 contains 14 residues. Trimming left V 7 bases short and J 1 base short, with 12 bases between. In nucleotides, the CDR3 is TGTGCCAGCATTGGCAGAACCGGCACAGATACGCAGTATTTT. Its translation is CASIGRTGTDTQYF.

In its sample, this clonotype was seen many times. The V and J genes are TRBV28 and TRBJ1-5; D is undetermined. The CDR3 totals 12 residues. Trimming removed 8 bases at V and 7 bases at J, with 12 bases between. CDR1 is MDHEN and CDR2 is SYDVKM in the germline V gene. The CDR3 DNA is TGTGCCAGCGCCCAGGTCGGCCAGCCCCAGCATTTT. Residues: CASAQVGQPQHF.

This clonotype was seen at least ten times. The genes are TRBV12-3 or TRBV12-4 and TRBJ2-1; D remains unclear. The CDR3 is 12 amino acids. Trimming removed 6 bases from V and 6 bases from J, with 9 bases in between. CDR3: CASSLIRNEQFF. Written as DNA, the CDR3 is TGTGCCAGCAGCTTAATCCGCAATGAGCAGTTCTTC.

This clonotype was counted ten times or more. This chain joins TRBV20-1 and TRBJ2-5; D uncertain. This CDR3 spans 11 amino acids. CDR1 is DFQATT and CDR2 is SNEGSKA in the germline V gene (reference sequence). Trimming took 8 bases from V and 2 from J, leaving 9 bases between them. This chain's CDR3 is CSSLRQETQYF. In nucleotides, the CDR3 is TGCAGTTCCTTAAGGCAAGAGACCCAGTACTTC.

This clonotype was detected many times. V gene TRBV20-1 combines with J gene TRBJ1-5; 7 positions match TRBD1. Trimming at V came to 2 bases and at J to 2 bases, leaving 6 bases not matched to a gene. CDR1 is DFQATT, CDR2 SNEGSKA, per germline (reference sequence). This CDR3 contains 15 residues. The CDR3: CSARWPDRGNQPQHF. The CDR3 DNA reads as TGCAGTGCTAGATGGCCCGACAGGGGCAATCAGCCCCAGCATTTT.

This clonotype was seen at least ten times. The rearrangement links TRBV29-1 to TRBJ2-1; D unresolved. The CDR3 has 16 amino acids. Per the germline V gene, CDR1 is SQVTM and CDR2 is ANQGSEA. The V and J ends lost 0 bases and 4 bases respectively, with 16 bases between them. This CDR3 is CSVEDHVGRLYNEQFF. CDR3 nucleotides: TGCAGCGTTGAAGATCACGTGGGCAGGCTTTACAATGAGCAGTTCTTC.

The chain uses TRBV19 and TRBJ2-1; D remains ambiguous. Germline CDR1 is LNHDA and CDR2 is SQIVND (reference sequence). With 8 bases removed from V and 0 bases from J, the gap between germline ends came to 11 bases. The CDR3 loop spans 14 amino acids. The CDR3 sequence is CASQSVVSYNEQFF. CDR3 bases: TGTGCCAGTCAGTCAGTGGTCTCCTACAATGAGCAGTTCTTC. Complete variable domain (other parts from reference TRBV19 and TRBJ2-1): DGGITQSPKYLFRKEGQNVTLSCEQNLNHDAMYWYRQDPGQGLRLIYYSQIVNDFQKGDIAEGYSVSREKKESFPLTVTSAQKNPTAFYLCASQSVVSYNEQFFGPGTRLTVL.

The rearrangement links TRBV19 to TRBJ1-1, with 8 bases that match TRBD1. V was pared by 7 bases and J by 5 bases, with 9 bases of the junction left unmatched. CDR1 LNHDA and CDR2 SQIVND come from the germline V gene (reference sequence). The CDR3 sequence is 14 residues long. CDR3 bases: TGTGCCAGTAAAGTCACAGGGGGGGGAACTGAAGCTTTCTTT. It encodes CASKVTGGGTEAFF.

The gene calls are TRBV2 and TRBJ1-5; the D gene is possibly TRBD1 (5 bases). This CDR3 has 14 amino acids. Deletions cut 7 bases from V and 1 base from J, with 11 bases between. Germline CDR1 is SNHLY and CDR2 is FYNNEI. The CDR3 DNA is TGTGCCAGCACCCCAGGGTACAGCAATCAGCCCCAGCATTTT. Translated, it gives CASTPGYSNQPQHF. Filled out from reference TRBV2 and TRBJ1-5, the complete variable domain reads EPEVTQTPSHQVTQMGQEVILRCVPISNHLYFYWYRQILGQKVEFLVSFYNNEISEKSEIFDDQFSVERPDGSNFTLKIRSTKLEDSAMYFCASTPGYSNQPQHFGDGTRLSIL.

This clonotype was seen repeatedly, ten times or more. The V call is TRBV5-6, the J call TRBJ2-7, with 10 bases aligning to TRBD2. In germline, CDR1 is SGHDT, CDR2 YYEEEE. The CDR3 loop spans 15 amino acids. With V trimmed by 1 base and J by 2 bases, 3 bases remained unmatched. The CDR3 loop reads CASSLTSGKTYEQYF. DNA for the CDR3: TGTGCCAGCAGCTTGACTAGCGGGAAGACCTACGAGCAGTACTTC.

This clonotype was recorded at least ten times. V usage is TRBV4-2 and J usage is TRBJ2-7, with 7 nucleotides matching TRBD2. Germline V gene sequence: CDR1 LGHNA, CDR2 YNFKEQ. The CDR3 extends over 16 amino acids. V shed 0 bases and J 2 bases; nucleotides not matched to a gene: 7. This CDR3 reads CASSQDAASGTYEQYF. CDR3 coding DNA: TGTGCCAGCAGCCAAGATGCGGCTAGCGGAACCTACGAGCAGTACTTC.

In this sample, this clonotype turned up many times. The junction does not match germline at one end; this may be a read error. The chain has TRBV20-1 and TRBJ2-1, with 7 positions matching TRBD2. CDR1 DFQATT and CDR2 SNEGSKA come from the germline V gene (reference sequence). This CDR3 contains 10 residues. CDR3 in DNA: TGCAGTGCTACGGGACTAAACGTCCTCTTC. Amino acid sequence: CSATGLNVLF.